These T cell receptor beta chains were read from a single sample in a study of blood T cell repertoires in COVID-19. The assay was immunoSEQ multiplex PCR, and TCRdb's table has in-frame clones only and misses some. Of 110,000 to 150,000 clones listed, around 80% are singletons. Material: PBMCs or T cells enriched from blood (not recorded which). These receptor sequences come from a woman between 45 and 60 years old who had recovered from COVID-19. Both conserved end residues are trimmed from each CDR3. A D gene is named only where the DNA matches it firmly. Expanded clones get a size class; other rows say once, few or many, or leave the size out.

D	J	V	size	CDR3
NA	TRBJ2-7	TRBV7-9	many	ASSLALAGLSEQY
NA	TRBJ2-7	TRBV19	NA	ASSAQMDEQY
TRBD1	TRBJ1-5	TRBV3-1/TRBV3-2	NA	ASSPYPTGTGGNQPQH
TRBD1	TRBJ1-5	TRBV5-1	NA	ASSLEGQLNQPQH
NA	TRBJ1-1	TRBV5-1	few	ASSLVGEDTEAF
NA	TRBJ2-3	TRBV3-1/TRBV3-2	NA	ASSPRAAQGDTQY
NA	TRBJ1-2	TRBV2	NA	ASSEVGVTGLNYGYT
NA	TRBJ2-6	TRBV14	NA	ASSQESHYLYRGSGANVLT
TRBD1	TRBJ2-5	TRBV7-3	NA	ASSLMGQSQETQY
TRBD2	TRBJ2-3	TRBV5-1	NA	ASSPLLSAGGQDTQY
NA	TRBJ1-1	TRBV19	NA	ASSTQGNTEAF
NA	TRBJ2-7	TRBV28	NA	ASSLPDSYEQY
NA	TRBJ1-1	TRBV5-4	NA	ASSLIAVNTEAF
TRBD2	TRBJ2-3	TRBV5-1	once	ASSGTSGGDTDTQY
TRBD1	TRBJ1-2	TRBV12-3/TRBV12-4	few	ASSTGTGDLYT
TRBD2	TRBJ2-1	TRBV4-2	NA	ASSQVFRGGMYNEQF
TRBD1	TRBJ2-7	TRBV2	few	ASNWDSVSYEQY
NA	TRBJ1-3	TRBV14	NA	ASSQTGYTIY
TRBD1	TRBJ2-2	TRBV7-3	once	ASSLQGTGELF
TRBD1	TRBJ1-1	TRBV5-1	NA	ASSGTGDMNTEAF
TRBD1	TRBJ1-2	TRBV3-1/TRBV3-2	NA	ASSQGDRLYGYT
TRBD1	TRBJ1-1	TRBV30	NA	AWSITGGTEAF
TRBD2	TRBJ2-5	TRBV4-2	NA	ASSQETWTSGGETQY
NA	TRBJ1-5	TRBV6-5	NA	ASRIRGGNQPQH
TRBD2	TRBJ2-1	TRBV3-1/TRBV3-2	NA	ASSQVASGGESEQF
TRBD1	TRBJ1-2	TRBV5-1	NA	ASSLTTGGNYGYT
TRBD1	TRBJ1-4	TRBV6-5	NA	ASSAGQRNEKLF
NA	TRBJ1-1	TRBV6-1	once	ASSEFGGETEAF
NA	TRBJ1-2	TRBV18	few	ASSGTNYGYT
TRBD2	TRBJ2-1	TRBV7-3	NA	ASSLSQRGDNEQF
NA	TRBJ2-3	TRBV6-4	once	ASSEKTSTDTQY
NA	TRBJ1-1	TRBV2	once	ASSGGDTEAF
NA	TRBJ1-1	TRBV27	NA	ASSFSPRQARPREAF
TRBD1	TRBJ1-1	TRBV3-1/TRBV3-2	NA	ASSLPDRDTEAF
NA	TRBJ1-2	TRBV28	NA	ASSQPRQSPNYGYT
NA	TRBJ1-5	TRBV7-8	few	ASSPWTAYSNQPQH
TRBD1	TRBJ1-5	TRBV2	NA	ASSGTGEQPQH